The 16 T cell receptor beta chains reported below all come from one sample, sequenced in a study of monozygotic twins with inflammatory bowel disease (dated by TCRdb to between 2018 and 2021). Library preparation employed 5' RACE. The instrument given in TCRdb is Illumina HiSeq 2500. Based on TCRdb reprocessing of the reads, there is one entry per CDR3 protein sequence, and DNA is missing. This sample's table has entries for about 300,000 distinct CDR3 sequences. Over 5.5% of the sample belongs to the ten largest clones. The material sequenced was blood. The source is a human donor with ulcerative colitis or Crohn's disease, or a healthy co-twin of an affected twin (not recorded which).

The chain joins TRBV30 to TRBJ2-7; TCRdb's D gene call, TRBD1, goes unchecked for lack of DNA. The germline V gene encodes CDR1 GTSNPN and CDR2 SVGIG (reference sequence). The CDR3 is 14 amino acids. CDR3 sequence: CAWNRGTETYEQYF.

The genes are TRBV7-3 and TRBJ2-1. The germline V gene encodes CDR1 SGHTA and CDR2 FQGTGA. The CDR3 runs to 12 residues. This CDR3 reads CASSLLGGEQFF.

The V call is TRBV12-3 or TRBV12-4, the J call TRBJ1-1. The CDR3 spans 12 residues. This CDR3 reads CASSFGGGEAFF.

The J gene is TRBJ2-7, the V gene TRBV10-3; the TCRdb call, TRBD1, lacks DNA for checking. This CDR3 comprises 14 residues. Germline assignment: CDR1 ENHRY and CDR2 SYGVKD. The CDR3 spells CAIRETGGIYEQYF.

CDR3 in amino acids: CASSKVGGSEAFF. The chain recombines TRBV5-6 with TRBJ1-1; TCRdb picks TRBD1, but there is no DNA to check that call. From germline, CDR1 is SGHDT and CDR2 YYEEEE. This CDR3 is 13 amino acids long. Full variable domain (remainder filled in from reference TRBV5-6 and TRBJ1-1): DAGVTQSPTHLIKTRGQQVTLRCSPKSGHDTVSWYQQALGQGPQFIFQYYEEEERQRGNFPDRFSGHQFPNYSSELNVNALLLGDSALYLCASSKVGGSEAFFGQGTRLTVV.

J is TRBJ2-1 and V is TRBV4-2; the D call from TCRdb, TRBD2, cannot be confirmed without DNA. The CDR3 sequence is 16 residues long. From germline, CDR1 is LGHNA and CDR2 YNFKEQ. The CDR3 protein is CASSQATGTSAYEQFF.

The chain employs TRBV18 and TRBJ1-2. Germline V gene lookup returns CDR1 KGHSH and CDR2 LQKENI. This CDR3 has 12 residues. The CDR3: CASSSPGQRITF.

Here the CDR3 reads CASSLSGLALNTEAFF. V gene TRBV6-5 combines with J gene TRBJ1-1. Germline CDR1 and CDR2: MNHEY and SVGAGI. The CDR3 sequence is 16 residues long.

The chain's CDR3 is CSAIGLAGTNEQFF. The rearrangement links TRBV20-1 to TRBJ2-1; checking the TCRdb D call of TRBD2 is not possible without DNA. In germline, CDR1 is DFQATT, CDR2 SNEGSKA (reference sequence). This CDR3 region has 14 residues.

This chain links TRBV28 with TRBJ2-5; there is no DNA to check the TCRdb D call of TRBD2. The CDR3 runs 15 residues. The germline V gene encodes CDR1 MDHEN and CDR2 SYDVKM. The chain's CDR3 is CASSSSSGGGETQYF.

This chain links TRBV27 with TRBJ2-2. Looked up from germline, CDR1 is MNHEY and CDR2 is SMNVEV (reference sequence). This CDR3 comprises 13 residues. CDR3 sequence: CASTAGSLGELFF.

This chain links TRBV7-3 with TRBJ2-7; TCRdb picks TRBD1, but there is no DNA to check that call. The CDR3 is 13 amino acids. The germline V gene encodes CDR1 SGHTA and CDR2 FQGTGA. The CDR3 sequence is CASSGTASEEQYF.

The chain is built from TRBV7-2 and TRBJ1-1; TCRdb's assignment of TRBD1 cannot be checked, as there is no DNA. Germline CDR1 is SGHTA and CDR2 is FQGNSA. CDR3 size: 15 residues. CDR3 protein: CASSLHRQGDAEAFF.

The rearrangement joins TRBV28 to TRBJ2-7; as DNA is missing, the TRBD1 call by TCRdb cannot be tested. CDR3 length equals 18 residues. Germline CDR1 MDHEN, CDR2 SYDVKM. CDR3 sequence: CASSLFGGGHPSSYEQYF.

V and J are TRBV28 and TRBJ2-7; lacking DNA, the TRBD1 call made by TCRdb goes unchecked. The CDR3 runs to 16 residues. Germline-derived CDR1 and CDR2 are MDHEN and SYDVKM. The CDR3 reads CASSNYRGAVSYEQYF. Full variable domain (missing parts from reference TRBV28 and TRBJ2-7): DVKVTQSSRYLVKRTGEKVFLECVQDMDHENMFWYRQDPGLGLRLIYFSYDVKMKEKGDIPEGYSVSREKKERFSLILESASTNQTSMYLCASSNYRGAVSYEQYFGPGTRLTVT.

The rearrangement joins TRBV6-5 to TRBJ1-6; TCRdb lists TRBD1, though no DNA is available to test this call. CDR3 length equals 14 residues. Germline CDR1 reads MNHEY; CDR2 reads SVGAGI. The CDR3 sequence: CASSSLKGNSPLHF.